Included here is one TCR beta chain sequence, with context. This clone may be a read error of a much larger clone one base away. This specimen comes from a study of T cells in Graves' hyperthyroidism and ophthalmopathy. In germline, CDR1 is SGHTA, CDR2 FQGNSA. After removal of 8 bases from V and 4 bases from J, the junction contained 5 bases not matched to a gene. CDR3 length: 15 residues. The source material, RNA transcripts, was used to amplify TCR beta CDR3 regions. During a first-round RT-PCR of the TCR CDR3, the HTBI primer set was used. TCRdb recomputed calls from the multiplex PCR reads with MiXCR, one row per CDR3 protein. This table holds fewer than 750,000 distinct CDR3 sequences, roughly 46% found once.

V and J are TRBV7-2 and TRBJ2-3, with 14 bases lining up with TRBD2. The sample taken for sequencing was peripheral blood or thyroid tissue (not recorded which). The source of this sequence is a young woman with Graves' hyperthyroidism. The DNA for the CDR3 is TGTGCCAGCGGTGGGACTAGCGGGAGCGCAGATACGCAGTATTTT. It is translated as CASGGTSGSADTQYF.